This T cell receptor (beta chain) was retrieved from a study of cytomegalovirus exposure and HLA in healthy donors. Overall study context: Previous work identified 120 million or so unique TCR beta sequences from some 170 million T cells. Samples from HLA-typed donors yielded approximately 80 million unique TCRs in an early data release.

The sample holds a few counts of this clone. The antigen remains undetermined. Findings and caveats of the study: Links to common viral pathogens appeared, in a later analysis, for several of the most significant clusters.

This CDR3 is built from 15 residues. The V gene lost 2 bases and the J gene lost 9 bases, with 19 bases spanning the gap. In germline, CDR1 is SGHRS, CDR2 YFSETQ. Both 60 Vbeta primers and 13 Jbeta primers went into the PCR. TCRdb keeps only in-frame clones here, not all; method: immunoSEQ multiplex PCR. Among approximately 220,000 clones listed, approximately 82% were seen once. This sequence was found in a man in his late teens or twenties in good health and CMV-seronegative. The gene calls are TRBV5-1 and TRBJ2-3; possible D gene TRBD2, 6 bases. Sequencing was done on a sample of PBMCs. CDR3 in amino acids: CASSFQRATGETQYF. The CDR3 DNA reads as TGCGCCAGCAGCTTCCAGCGGGCAACCGGGGAGACGCAGTATTTT.